These T cell receptor beta chains were read from a single sample in a study of shared clonotypes between healthy human individuals. Data came from immunoSEQ multiplex PCR; TCRdb stores just in-frame clones and leaves some out. The sample lists hundreds of thousands of clones, roughly 78% occurring once. Sequencing input: memory CD4+ T cells sorted from blood. The source of these receptors is a woman younger than 45 in good health. The conserved cysteine and the conserved F or W are not part of the CDR3 here.

TRBV6-6	TRBJ2-3	ASRTGESDTQY
TRBV28	TRBJ2-1	ASRRDNYNEQF
TRBV19	TRBJ2-7	ASSIDGDPYEQY
TRBV2	TRBJ2-7	ARGLAATYEQY
TRBV11-1	TRBJ1-1	ASSSPRGHTEAF
TRBV6-6	TRBJ1-5	ASSYANSNQPQH
TRBV28	TRBJ2-7	ASRGGRNNEQY
TRBV5-1	TRBJ2-1	ASSLGRGASSSYNEQF
TRBV28	TRBJ2-1	ASSFIQGGYNEQF
TRBV15	TRBJ1-5	ATSRRDRGLQPQH
TRBV14	TRBJ1-4	ASSQQPATNEKLF
TRBV5-4	TRBJ2-7	ASSRPDSYEQY
TRBV11-2	TRBJ1-1	ASSRPPGSEAF
TRBV5-1	TRBJ1-2	ASSWSSGDTRRGYT
TRBV7-9	TRBJ1-4	ASSLGRASSSNEKLF
TRBV6-1	TRBJ2-2	ASSEREQSGELF
TRBV6-5	TRBJ2-2	ASSHERAWELF
TRBV5-1	TRBJ1-2	ASSLGGGGYT
TRBV19	TRBJ2-7	ASSIIGDYEQY
TRBV5-1	TRBJ1-3	ASSFSGDRGNTIY
TRBV10-2	TRBJ1-2	ASGDRAAYGYT
TRBV18	TRBJ2-6	ASSPATYSGANVLT
TRBV5-6	TRBJ2-7	ASSLREGLSIYEQY
TRBV21-1	TRBJ1-4	ASSKEEGFQEKLF
TRBV5-1	TRBJ1-1	ASSLVGETGRTEAF
TRBV5-1	TRBJ2-3	ASSLASNRYTDTQY
TRBV5-1	TRBJ2-3	ASSLAGGLPDTQY
TRBV21-1	TRBJ1-1	ASSKAWARPRQGENTEAF
TRBV19	TRBJ2-1	ASSIVRGEVNEQF
TRBV7-8	TRBJ1-2	ASSSTTGNYGYT
TRBV4-1	TRBJ1-1	ASSQVWGTTEAF
TRBV2	TRBJ2-7	ASRWRYDEQY
TRBV5-1	TRBJ1-2	ASSLATGTGANYGYT
TRBV6-5	TRBJ2-7	ASMGGTSGSYKQY
TRBV7-7	TRBJ1-1	ASSLDENTEAF
TRBV5-1	TRBJ2-7	ASSPGLAASSSYEQY
TRBV10-3	TRBJ2-5	AISEVKTGSETQY
TRBV7-6	TRBJ2-1	ASSVLAGEQF
TRBV6-5	TRBJ2-7	ASSHGRDREQY
TRBV27	TRBJ1-1	ASSAITGENTEAF
TRBV28	TRBJ2-7	ASSPPPGQGSYEQY
TRBV27	TRBJ2-1	ASSSYGTGNGEQF
TRBV6-4	TRBJ2-7	ASSAPTGTSGSSRSYEQY
TRBV28	TRBJ2-7	ASNRDRGYEQY
TRBV5-1	TRBJ2-6	ASSLEGHSGANVLT
TRBV7-2	TRBJ2-6	ASSLPGSGANVLT
TRBV30	TRBJ1-6	AWGGLSYNSPLH
TRBV2	TRBJ1-2	ASGRQEELYGYT
TRBV18	TRBJ2-3	ASSPRGTSFTDTQY
TRBV6-1	TRBJ1-2	ASSEAKKANYGYT
TRBV5-6	TRBJ1-3	ASSRQGSSGNTIY